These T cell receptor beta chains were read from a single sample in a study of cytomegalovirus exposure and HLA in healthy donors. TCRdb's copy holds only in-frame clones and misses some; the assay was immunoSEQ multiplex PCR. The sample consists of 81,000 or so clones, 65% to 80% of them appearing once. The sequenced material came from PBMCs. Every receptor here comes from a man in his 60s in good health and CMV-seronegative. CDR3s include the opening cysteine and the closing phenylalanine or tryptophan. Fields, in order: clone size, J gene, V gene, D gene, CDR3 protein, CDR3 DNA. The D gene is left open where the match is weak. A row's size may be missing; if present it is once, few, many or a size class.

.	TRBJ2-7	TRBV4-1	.	CASSRGAGTAGEQYF	TGCGCCAGCAGCCGAGGGGCCGGGACAGCGGGCGAGCAGTACTTC
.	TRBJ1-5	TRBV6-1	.	CASSESPGGTGQPQHF	TGTGCCAGCAGTGAAAGCCCGGGGGGGACGGGTCAGCCCCAGCATTTT
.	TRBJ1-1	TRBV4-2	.	CASSQGGTLNTEAFF	TGTGCCAGCAGCCAGGGGGGAACACTGAACACTGAAGCTTTCTTT
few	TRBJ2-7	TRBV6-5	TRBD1	CASSYGRGPDEQYF	TGTGCCAGCAGTTACGGCAGGGGGCCTGACGAGCAGTACTTC
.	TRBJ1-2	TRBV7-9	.	CASSRMSTAENYGYTF	TGTGCCAGCAGCCGTATGTCCACGGCGGAGAACTATGGCTACACCTTC
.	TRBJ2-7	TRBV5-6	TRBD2	CASSSTSLRYEQYF	TGTGCCAGCAGCTCGACTAGCCTCCGGTACGAGCAGTACTTC
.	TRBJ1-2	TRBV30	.	CAWRGGGYGYTF	TGTGCCTGGAGGGGCGGGGGCTATGGCTACACCTTC
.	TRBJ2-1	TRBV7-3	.	CASSKGLNNEQFF	TGTGCCAGCAGCAAGGGGCTGAACAATGAGCAGTTCTTC
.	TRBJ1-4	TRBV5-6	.	CASSPYDLREKLFF	TGTGCCAGCAGCCCCTATGATTTGAGGGAAAAACTGTTTTTT
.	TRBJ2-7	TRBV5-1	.	CASSLAGLRHYEQYF	TGCGCCAGCAGCTTGGCTGGACTGAGACACTACGAGCAGTACTTC
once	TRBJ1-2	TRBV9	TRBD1	CASSTTDRAGGYTF	TGTGCCAGCAGCACCACCGACAGGGCGGGAGGCTACACCTTC
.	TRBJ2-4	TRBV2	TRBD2	CASSSTSGAVKNIQYF	TGTGCCAGCAGTTCCACTAGCGGGGCTGTCAAAAACATTCAGTACTTC
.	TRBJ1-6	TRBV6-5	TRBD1	CASRGQGGNSPLHF	TGTGCCAGCAGGGGACAGGGTGGTAATTCACCCCTCCACTTT
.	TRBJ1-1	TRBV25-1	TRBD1	CASSAQGARTEAFF	TGTGCCAGCTCTGCACAGGGGGCGCGAACTGAAGCTTTCTTT
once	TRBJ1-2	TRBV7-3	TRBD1	CASSAGTGGDGYTF	TGTGCCAGCAGCGCTGGGACAGGGGGCGATGGCTACACCTTC
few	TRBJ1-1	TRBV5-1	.	CASSFPGGNTEAFF	TGCGCCAGCAGTTTCCCCGGGGGGAACACTGAAGCTTTCTTT
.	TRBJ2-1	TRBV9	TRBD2	CASSVFSSGGSYEQFF	TGTGCCAGCAGCGTATTTTCTAGCGGGGGTTCGTATGAGCAGTTCTTC
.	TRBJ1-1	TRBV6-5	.	CASSFTPMGNTEAFF	TGTGCCAGCAGTTTCACCCCGATGGGCAACACTGAAGCTTTCTTT
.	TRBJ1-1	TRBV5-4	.	CASSFQGGTEAFF	TGTGCCAGCAGCTTTCAGGGAGGCACTGAAGCTTTCTTT
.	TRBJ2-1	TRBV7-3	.	CASSIQSSYNEQFF	TGTGCCAGCAGCATACAGAGCTCCTACAATGAGCAGTTCTTC
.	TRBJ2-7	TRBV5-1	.	CASKTPQGYEQYF	TGCGCCAGCAAAACACCCCAGGGCTACGAGCAGTACTTC
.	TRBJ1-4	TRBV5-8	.	CASSLGFSNEKLLF	TGTGCCAGCAGCTTGGGGTTCTCTAATGAAAAACTGCTTTTT
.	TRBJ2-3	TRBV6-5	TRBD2	CASTGRLANTDTQYF	TGTGCCAGCACCGGGAGACTAGCTAACACAGATACGCAGTATTTT
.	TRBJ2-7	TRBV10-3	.	CAISEGIGVGEQYF	TGTGCCATCAGTGAGGGTATAGGGGTGGGCGAGCAGTACTTC
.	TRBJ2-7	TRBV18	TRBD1	CASSPLVSGQGFYEQYF	TGTGCCAGCTCACCGTTGGTTTCGGGACAGGGGTTCTACGAGCAGTACTTC
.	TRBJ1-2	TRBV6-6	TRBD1	CASRRGQGNYGYTF	TGTGCCAGCAGAAGAGGACAGGGTAACTATGGCTACACCTTC
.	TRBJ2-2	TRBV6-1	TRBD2	CASSRSGGAGELFF	TGTGCCAGCAGTCGGAGCGGGGGGGCCGGGGAGCTGTTTTTT
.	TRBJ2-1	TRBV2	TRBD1	CASNPKLKGAFTYNEQFF	TGTGCCAGCAATCCCAAGCTGAAGGGGGCCTTCACCTACAATGAGCAGTTCTTC
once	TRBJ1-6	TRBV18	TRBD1	CASSPGTGTTYNSPLHF	TGTGCCAGCTCACCCGGGACAGGGACAACCTATAATTCACCCCTCCACTTT
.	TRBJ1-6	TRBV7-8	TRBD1	CASRHDRRDRDNSPLHF	TGTGCCAGCAGACACGACCGGAGGGACAGGGATAATTCACCCCTCCACTTT
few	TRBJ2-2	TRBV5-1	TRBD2	CASTTLAANTGELFF	TGCGCCAGCACAACACTAGCGGCGAACACCGGGGAGCTGTTTTTT
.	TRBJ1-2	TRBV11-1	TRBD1	CASSLNRGKDGYTF	TGTGCCAGCAGCTTAAACAGGGGGAAAGATGGCTACACCTTC
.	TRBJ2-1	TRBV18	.	CASSPQGTYNEQFF	TGTGCCAGCTCCCCGCAGGGTACCTACAATGAGCAGTTCTTC
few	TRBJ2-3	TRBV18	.	CASSPDLARDTQYF	TGTGCCAGCTCACCCGACCTAGCACGGGATACGCAGTATTTT
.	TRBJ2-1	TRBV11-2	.	CASSPIGVREQFF	TGTGCCAGCAGCCCCATAGGGGTTCGGGAGCAGTTCTTC
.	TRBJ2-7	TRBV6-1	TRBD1	CASSLDRGPHEQYF	TGTGCCAGCAGTTTAGACAGGGGTCCCCACGAGCAGTACTTC
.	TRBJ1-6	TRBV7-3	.	CASSPTGGRSPLHF	TGTGCCAGCAGCCCCACGGGGGGTCGGTCACCCCTCCACTTT
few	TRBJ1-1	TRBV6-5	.	CASSPTWNTEAFF	TGTGCCAGCAGTCCGACATGGAACACTGAAGCTTTCTTT
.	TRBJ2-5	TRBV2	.	CASSEDTIQETQYF	TGTGCCAGCAGTGAGGACACCATCCAAGAGACCCAGTACTTC
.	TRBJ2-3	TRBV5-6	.	CASSFLQGTDTQYF	TGTGCCAGCAGCTTCTTACAGGGAACAGATACGCAGTATTTT
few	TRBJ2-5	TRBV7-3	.	CASSEHGGGRTQYF	TGTGCCAGCAGCGAACATGGGGGGGGGCGGACCCAGTACTTC
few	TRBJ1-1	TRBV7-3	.	CASSLMGANTEAFF	TGTGCCAGCAGCTTAATGGGGGCGAACACTGAAGCTTTCTTT
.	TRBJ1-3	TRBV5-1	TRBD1	CASSHGTGNPGNTIYF	TGCGCCAGCAGCCACGGGACAGGGAATCCTGGAAACACCATATATTTT
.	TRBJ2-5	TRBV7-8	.	CASSQGWQGRETQYF	TGTGCCAGCAGCCAAGGGTGGCAGGGAAGGGAGACCCAGTACTTC
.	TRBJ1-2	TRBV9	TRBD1	CASSPQGQFYGYTF	TGTGCCAGCAGCCCCCAGGGACAGTTCTATGGCTACACCTTC
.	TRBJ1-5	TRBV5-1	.	CASRWGQGNQPQHF	TGCGCCAGCAGATGGGGGCAGGGCAATCAGCCCCAGCATTTT
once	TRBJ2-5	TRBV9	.	CASSVGPPASLETQYF	TGTGCCAGCAGCGTAGGTCCCCCGGCTAGTTTGGAGACCCAGTACTTC
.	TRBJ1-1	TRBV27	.	CASSLRGSGRAFF	TGTGCCAGCAGTTTACGGGGTTCGGGAAGAGCTTTCTTT
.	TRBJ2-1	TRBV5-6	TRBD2	CASSWGLAGGLSYNEQFF	TGTGCCAGCAGCTGGGGACTAGCGGGGGGGCTCTCCTACAATGAGCAGTTCTTC
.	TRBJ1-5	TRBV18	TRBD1	CASSEDRVHQPQHF	TGTGCCAGCTCCGAAGACAGGGTTCATCAGCCCCAGCATTTT
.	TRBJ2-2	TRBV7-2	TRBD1	CASSIPGQGARGELFF	TGTGCCAGCAGCATACCGGGACAGGGGGCGCGTGGGGAGCTGTTTTTT